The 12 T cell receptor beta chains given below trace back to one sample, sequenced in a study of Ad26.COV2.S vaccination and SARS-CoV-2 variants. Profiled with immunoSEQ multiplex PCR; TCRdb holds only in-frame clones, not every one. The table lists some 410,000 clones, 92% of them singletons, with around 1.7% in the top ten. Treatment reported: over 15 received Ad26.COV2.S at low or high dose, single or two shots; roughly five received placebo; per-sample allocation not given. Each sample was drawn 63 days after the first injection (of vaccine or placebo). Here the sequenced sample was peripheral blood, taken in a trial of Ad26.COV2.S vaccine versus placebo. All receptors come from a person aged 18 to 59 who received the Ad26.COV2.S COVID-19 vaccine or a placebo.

DNA for the CDR3: TGTGCCAGCAGCCCCTTGGCAGGGGGTATCACCGGGGAGCTGTTTTTT. Translation gives CASSPLAGGITGELFF. J is TRBJ2-2 and V is TRBV3-1 (or the pseudogene TRBV3-2); 7 nucleotides agree with TRBD1. The germline CDR1 and CDR2 sequences are LGHDT and YNNKEL (reference sequence). The junction had 9 bases not matched to a gene; V was cut back by 4 bases and J by 4 bases. There are 16 residues in the CDR3.

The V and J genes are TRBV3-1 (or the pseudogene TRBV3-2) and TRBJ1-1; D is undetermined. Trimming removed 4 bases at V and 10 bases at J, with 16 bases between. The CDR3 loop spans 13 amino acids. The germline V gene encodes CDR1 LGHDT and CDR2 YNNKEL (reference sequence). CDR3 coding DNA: TGTGCCAGCAGCCCCCATCAAGGGTATGCAGCTTTCTTT. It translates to CASSPHQGYAAFF.

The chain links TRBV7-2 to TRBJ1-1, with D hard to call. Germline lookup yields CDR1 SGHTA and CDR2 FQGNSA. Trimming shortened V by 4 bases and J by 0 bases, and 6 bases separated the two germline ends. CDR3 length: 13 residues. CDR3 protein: CASSSRLNTEAFF. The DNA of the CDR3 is TGTGCCAGCAGCTCAAGGTTGAACACTGAAGCTTTCTTT.

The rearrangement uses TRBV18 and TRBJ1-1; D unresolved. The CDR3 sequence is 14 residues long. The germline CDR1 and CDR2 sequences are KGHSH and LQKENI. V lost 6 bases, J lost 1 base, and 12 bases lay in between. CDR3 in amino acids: CASSLREGNTEAFF. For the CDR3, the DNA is TGTGCCAGCTCCCTTAGGGAGGGGAACACTGAAGCTTTCTTT.

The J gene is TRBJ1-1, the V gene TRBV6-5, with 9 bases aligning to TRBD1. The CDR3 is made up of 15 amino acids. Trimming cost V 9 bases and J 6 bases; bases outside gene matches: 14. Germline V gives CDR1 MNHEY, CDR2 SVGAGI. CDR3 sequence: CASTGTGKTWAEAFF. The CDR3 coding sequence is TGTGCCAGTACCGGGACAGGGAAAACCTGGGCTGAAGCTTTCTTT.

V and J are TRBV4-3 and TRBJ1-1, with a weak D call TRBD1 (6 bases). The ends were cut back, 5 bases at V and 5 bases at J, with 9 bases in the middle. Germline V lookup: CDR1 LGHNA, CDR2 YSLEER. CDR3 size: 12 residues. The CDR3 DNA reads TGCGCCAGCAGCACAGGGTATACTGAAGCTTTCTTT. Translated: CASSTGYTEAFF.

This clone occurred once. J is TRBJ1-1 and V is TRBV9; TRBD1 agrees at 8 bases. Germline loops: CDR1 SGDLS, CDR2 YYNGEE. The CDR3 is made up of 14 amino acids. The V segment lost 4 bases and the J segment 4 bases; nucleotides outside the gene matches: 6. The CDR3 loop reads CASSSQQGGTEAFF. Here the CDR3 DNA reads TGTGCCAGCAGCTCACAACAGGGGGGCACTGAAGCTTTCTTT.

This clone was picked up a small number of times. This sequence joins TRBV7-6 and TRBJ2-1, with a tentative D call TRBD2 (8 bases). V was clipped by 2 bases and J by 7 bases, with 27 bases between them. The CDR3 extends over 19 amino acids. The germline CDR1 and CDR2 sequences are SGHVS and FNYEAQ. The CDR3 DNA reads TGTGCCAGCAGCTTAATTAGGGGGCTGGGGACTAGGTCGGGTAATGAGCAGTTCTTC. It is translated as CASSLIRGLGTRSGNEQFF.

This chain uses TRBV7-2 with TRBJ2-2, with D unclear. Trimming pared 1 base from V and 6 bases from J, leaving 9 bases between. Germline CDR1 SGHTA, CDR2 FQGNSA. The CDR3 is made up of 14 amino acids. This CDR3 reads CASSLGSWAGELFF. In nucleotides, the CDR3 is TGTGCCAGCAGCTTAGGGTCGTGGGCCGGGGAGCTGTTTTTT. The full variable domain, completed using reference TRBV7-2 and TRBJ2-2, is GAGVSQSPSNKVTEKGKDVELRCDPISGHTALYWYRQSLGQGLEFLIYFQGNSAPDKSGLPSDRFSAERTGGSVSTLTIQRTQQEDSAVYLCASSLGSWAGELFFGEGSRLTVL.

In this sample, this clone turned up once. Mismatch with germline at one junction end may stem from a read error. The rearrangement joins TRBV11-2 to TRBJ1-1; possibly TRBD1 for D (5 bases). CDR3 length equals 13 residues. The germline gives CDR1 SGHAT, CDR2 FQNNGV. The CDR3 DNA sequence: TGTGCCAGCAGATTAGGACAATACCCTGAAGCTTTCTTT. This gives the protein CASRLGQYPEAFF.

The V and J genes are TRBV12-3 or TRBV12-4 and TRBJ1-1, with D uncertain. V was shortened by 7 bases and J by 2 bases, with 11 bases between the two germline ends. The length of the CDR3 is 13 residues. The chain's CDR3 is CASTGVVNTEAFF. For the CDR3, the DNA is TGTGCCAGCACCGGTGTCGTAAACACTGAAGCTTTCTTT.

This chain's CDR3 is CASSLWTGGGDTQYF. In DNA, the CDR3 is TGTGCCAGCAGCTTATGGACAGGGGGCGGCGATACGCAGTATTTT. J is TRBJ2-3 and V is TRBV5-6, with TRBD1 matching 11 bases. Germline CDR1 and CDR2: SGHDT and YYEEEE. CDR3 length: 15 residues. With V trimmed by 2 bases and J by 6 bases, 5 bases remained unmatched.